The source of this T cell receptor beta chain is a study of CD8+ T cells in alopecia areata. The CDR3 covers 15 residues. Germline values: CDR1 PRHDT, CDR2 FYEKMQ (reference sequence). V was clipped by 4 bases and J by 2 bases; unmatched bases: 2. Once RNA had been extracted, it was reverse transcribed into cDNA to act as the sequencing template. Assay: immunoSEQ multiplex PCR; the TCRdb copy retains only in-frame clones and omits some. The repertoire includes roughly 150,000 clones, 40% to 65% of them detected once, and approximately 20% sits in the top ten. Sequenced material: CD8+ T cells sorted from blood, taken at week 0. This sequence joins TRBV13 and TRBJ2-1; 10 bases are a match to TRBD1. The clonotype originates from a human donor with alopecia areata. This CDR3 reads CASSSGTGAYNEQFF. CDR3 bases: TGTGCCAGCAGCTCCGGGACAGGGGCCTACAATGAGCAGTTCTTC.